Presented here are 21 T cell receptor beta chains from one specimen sequenced in a study of CXCR3-negative and CXCR3-positive naive CD8 T cells. The study, taken as a whole, reports: The study found more hydrophobic TRB CDR3s in CXCR3-positive naive cells than in CXCR3-negative naive cells.

What these receptors recognize is not known. Carrying UMI labels, the TRB cDNA libraries were prepared through 5' RACE. Using the 5' RACE reads, TCRdb records one entry per CDR3 protein without DNA. The table lists around 88,000 distinct CDR3 sequences. Input material: naive CXCR3+ CD8+ T cells from blood. The subset was: CD45RO-CCR7+CD27+CD95- naive CD8+ T cells expressing CXCR3 (TNR3+). Receptor source: a human donor in good health. Some clones in this sample may be carry-over from other donors' samples.

The V and J genes are TRBV15 and TRBJ2-3. Germline V CDR1 and CDR2: LNHNV, YYDKDF (reference sequence). The CDR3 consists of 14 residues. The CDR3 is CATSRVTSTDTQYF.

The chain joins TRBV28 to TRBJ2-2. In germline, CDR1 is MDHEN, CDR2 SYDVKM. This CDR3 spans 14 amino acids. This chain's CDR3 is CASSLFGRTGELFF.

This chain joins TRBV7-9 and TRBJ2-5. Germline assignment: CDR1 SEHNR and CDR2 FQNEAQ (reference sequence). CDR3 length: 13 amino acids. The CDR3 reads CASSLVGQETQYF.

The J gene is TRBJ2-3, the V gene TRBV3-1. The germline gives CDR1 LGHDT, CDR2 YNNKEL (reference sequence). The CDR3 extends over 16 amino acids. The CDR3: CASSQTVVVNTDTQYF.

The V gene is TRBV12-3 or TRBV12-4, the J gene TRBJ2-2; TCRdb's assignment of TRBD1 cannot be checked, as there is no DNA. The CDR3 has 11 amino acids. The CDR3 here is CAASGGGELFF.

CDR3 in amino acids: CASSSPGPGLNQETQYF. The V gene is TRBV7-9, the J gene TRBJ2-5; TCRdb reports TRBD2, a call that lacks DNA to check it against. CDR3 length: 17 amino acids. CDR1 is SEHNR and CDR2 is FQNEAQ in the germline V gene (reference sequence).

This sequence joins TRBV3-1 and TRBJ2-1; TCRdb designates TRBD1, a call that cannot be tested without DNA. The CDR3 has 14 residues. Germline CDR1 LGHDT, CDR2 YNNKEL (reference sequence). The CDR3 protein is CASSGPPSYNEQFF.

The chain uses TRBV19 and TRBJ2-1; without DNA, the TCRdb call of TRBD1 cannot be checked. The germline V gene encodes CDR1 LNHDA and CDR2 SQIVND (reference sequence). This CDR3 comprises 16 residues. CDR3: CASSITGFSSYNEQFF.

The chain is built from TRBV11-2 and TRBJ2-7; TCRdb's D call of TRBD1 is untestable without DNA. The germline gives CDR1 SGHAT, CDR2 FQNNGV. This CDR3 is built from 18 residues. CDR3 sequence reads: CASSPGTGDLKTSYEQYF.

The chain employs TRBV6-2 or TRBV6-3 and TRBJ2-1; the D gene TCRdb calls, TRBD1, cannot be checked with no DNA. The CDR3 runs to 16 residues. The germline CDR1 and CDR2 sequences are MNHEY and SVGEGT. This CDR3 is CASRGVWDRAYNEQFF.

This rearrangement joins TRBV7-9 to TRBJ2-7. The CDR3 is 15 amino acids. Germline V gene sequence: CDR1 SEHNR, CDR2 FQNEAQ (reference sequence). CDR3 residues: CASSLLPTPSYEQYF.

The chain employs TRBV2 and TRBJ2-1; the TCRdb D gene call, TRBD1, has no DNA to confirm it. CDR3 length: 15 residues. Germline V gene sequence: CDR1 SNHLY, CDR2 FYNNEI. The CDR3 spells CASSDDRQQYNEQFF.

The genes are TRBV29-1 and TRBJ1-5. The CDR3 spans 13 residues. CDR1 is SQVTM and CDR2 is ANQGSEA in the germline V gene. CDR3 region: CSVEDGGGQPQHF.

The rearrangement links TRBV24-1 to TRBJ2-2; TCRdb selects TRBD2, and the lack of DNA leaves this call unchecked. CDR1 and CDR2 from the germline V gene are KGHDR and SFDVKD. The CDR3 extends over 15 amino acids. CDR3 loop: CATSVFSGRAGELFF.

Here the CDR3 reads CASSSFRGQETQYF. The V and J genes are TRBV7-2 and TRBJ2-5; TCRdb returns TRBD1, unconfirmable since there is no DNA. Germline values: CDR1 SGHTA, CDR2 FQGNSA. The CDR3 is 14 residues long. Looking up the rest from reference TRBV7-2 and TRBJ2-5 gives the full variable domain: GAGVSQSPSNKVTEKGKDVELRCDPISGHTALYWYRQSLGQGLEFLIYFQGNSAPDKSGLPSDRFSAERTGGSVSTLTIQRTQQEDSAVYLCASSSFRGQETQYFGPGTRLLVL.

V and J are TRBV7-9 and TRBJ2-2; TCRdb lists TRBD1, though no DNA is available to test this call. CDR3 length equals 14 residues. The germline V gene has CDR1 SEHNR and CDR2 FQNEAQ (reference sequence). The CDR3 spells CASRGGHVTGELFF.

This chain joins TRBV29-1 and TRBJ2-1. CDR1 and CDR2 from the germline V gene are SQVTM and ANQGSEA. CDR3 length equals 14 residues. The CDR3 is CSAPILSKVDEQFF.

The chain has TRBV28 and TRBJ1-4; TCRdb's D gene call, TRBD1, goes unchecked for lack of DNA. CDR3 size: 14 residues. Germline CDR1 and CDR2: MDHEN and SYDVKM. The CDR3 reads CASRGQVSNEKLFF.

This chain connects TRBV9 to TRBJ2-1; TCRdb indicates TRBD2, and absent DNA this call remains unverified. The germline CDR1 and CDR2 sequences are SGDLS and YYNGEE. This CDR3 comprises 15 residues. CDR3 residues: CASSLSGGAGNEQFF.

CDR3: CASSLGVAYEQYF. The chain recombines TRBV7-2 with TRBJ2-7. Germline V gene sequence: CDR1 SGHTA, CDR2 FQGNSA. CDR3 length equals 13 residues.

This chain uses TRBV4-1 with TRBJ2-1; TCRdb indicates TRBD2, and absent DNA this call remains unverified. The CDR3 runs 15 residues. Germline CDR1 is MGHRA and CDR2 is YSYEKL. CDR3 amino acids: CASSHSSGAYNEQFF.